These 23 T cell receptor beta chains share one sample of origin, sequenced in a study of T cells in Graves' hyperthyroidism and ophthalmopathy. TCR beta CDR3 sequences were amplified from RNA transcripts. The primer set for the first-round RT-PCR of the TCR CDR3 was HTBI. TCRdb used MiXCR to reprocess the multiplex PCR reads, holding one entry per CDR3 protein. The sample records some 360,000 distinct CDR3 sequences, roughly 13% being singletons. Sequencing input: blood. Receptors were obtained from a woman aged 55-70 years with Graves' hyperthyroidism.

The chain employs TRBV20-1 and TRBJ2-5, with 13 bases fitting TRBD2. The CDR3 is 16 amino acids. Germline V gives CDR1 DFQATT, CDR2 SNEGSKA (reference sequence). Trimming took 3 bases from V and 1 from J; bases not matched to a gene: 5. CDR3 in amino acids: CSASPGTSGTQETQYF. CDR3 bases: TGCAGTGCTAGCCCCGGGACTAGCGGGACCCAAGAGACCCAGTACTTC.

This clonotype was detected ten times or more. The rearrangement links TRBV6-1 to TRBJ2-7; 13 positions agree with TRBD2. Germline V gene data show CDR1 as MNHNS and CDR2 as SASEGT. This CDR3 is 15 amino acids long. The V gene end was trimmed by 10 bases and the J gene end by 7 bases; junction bases not matched to a gene: 13. CDR3 nucleotides: TGTGCCATCTCTATTGGACTAGCGGGAGCAAGGGAGCAGTACTTC. Protein: CAISIGLAGAREQYF.

This clonotype was counted at least ten times. The chain joins TRBV18 to TRBJ1-1, with D hard to call. This CDR3 is built from 14 residues. The V gene's germline CDR1 is KGHSH and CDR2 LQKENI. V was shortened by 8 bases and J by 1 base, with 14 bases between the two germline ends. The CDR3 DNA sequence: TGTGCCAGCAGCTTATATAGGGAGAACACTGAAGCTTTCTTT. Encoded protein: CASSLYRENTEAFF.

The table lists this clonotype with many counts. The CDR3 region has the DNA TGTGCCAGCAGCGAGGGACAGGGGCGGAATGAGCAGTTCTTC. Protein: CASSEGQGRNEQFF. This chain joins TRBV7-9 and TRBJ2-1; 10 positions agree with TRBD1. V lost 5 bases and J lost 7; bases outside the gene matches: 5. Germline lookup yields CDR1 SEHNR and CDR2 FQNEAQ (reference sequence). This CDR3 comprises 14 residues.

This clonotype was seen ten or more times. The V gene is TRBV7-9, the J gene TRBJ1-2; tentative D call: TRBD1 (5 bases). The germline V gene has CDR1 SEHNR and CDR2 FQNEAQ (reference sequence). This CDR3 has 13 amino acids. Trimming took 5 bases from V and 8 from J, leaving 15 bases between them. CDR3: CASSLQDLGGYTF. CDR3 bases: TGTGCCAGCAGCCTACAGGATCTCGGGGGCTACACCTTC.

The J gene is TRBJ2-1, the V gene TRBV24-1; tentatively, D is TRBD2 (5 bases). Germline V gene sequence: CDR1 KGHDR, CDR2 SFDVKD. V was cut by 0 bases and J by 4 bases, with 12 bases left in between. This CDR3 has 16 amino acids. CDR3 region: CATSDLAAEDYNEQFF. CDR3 nucleotides: TGTGCCACCAGTGATTTGGCAGCGGAAGATTACAATGAGCAGTTCTTC.

The J gene is TRBJ1-1, the V gene TRBV6-5, with a tentative D call TRBD1 (5 bases). Trimming shortened V by 0 bases and J by 5 bases, and 13 bases separated the two germline ends. This CDR3 region has 15 residues. Germline lookup yields CDR1 MNHEY and CDR2 SVGAGI. In DNA, the CDR3 is TGTGCCAGCAGTTACTCGATGGGGCGTTGGACTGAAGCTTTCTTT. As protein: CASSYSMGRWTEAFF.

On this clonotype itself: A much larger clone lies a single base off, so this may be a read error. This sequence joins TRBV28 and TRBJ1-4; D gene uncertain. The CDR3 loop spans 13 amino acids. Per the germline V gene, CDR1 is MDHEN and CDR2 is SYDVKM. CDR3 DNA sequence: TGTGCCAGCAGTTTAGTTGGGAATGAAAAACCGTTTTTT. Translated, it gives CASSLVGNEKPFF. The full variable domain, completed using reference TRBV28 and TRBJ1-4, is DVKVTQSSRYLVKRTGEKVFLECVQDMDHENMFWYRQDPGLGLRLIYFSYDVKMKEKGDIPEGYSVSREKKERFSLILESASTNQTSMYLCASSLVGNEKPFFGSGTQLSVL.

This clonotype was picked up many times. The chain carries TRBV11-3 and TRBJ2-7; unclear D gene. CDR3 length: 14 amino acids. V shed 3 bases and J shed 2 bases, with 11 bases lying between them. Per germline, CDR1 SGHNT and CDR2 YENEEA. The CDR3 reads CASSFGVAAYEQYF. DNA for the CDR3: TGTGCCAGCAGCTTCGGAGTTGCGGCCTACGAGCAGTACTTC.

This clonotype was seen repeatedly, ten times or more. The rearrangement joins TRBV30 to TRBJ1-3; tentative D call: TRBD1 (5 bases). Deletions cut 0 bases from V and 4 bases from J, with 10 bases between. The V gene's germline CDR1 is GTSNPN and CDR2 SVGIG (reference sequence). CDR3 length equals 14 residues. The CDR3 nucleotides read TGTGCCTGGAGTGTACAGGCAGTCGGAAACACCATATATTTT. It is translated as CAWSVQAVGNTIYF.

This chain joins TRBV24-1 and TRBJ2-4, with D uncertain. The CDR3 contains 17 residues. Trimming took off 0 bases at V and 1 base at J, with 12 bases between the two ends. Looked up from germline, CDR1 is KGHDR and CDR2 is SFDVKD. As DNA, the CDR3 is TGTGCCACCAGTGATTTGATAGGTGGGCGGGCCAAAAACATTCAGTACTTC. Its translation: CATSDLIGGRAKNIQYF.

J is TRBJ2-1 and V is TRBV10-1, with D unresolved. Trimming took 0 bases from V and 0 from J, leaving 9 bases between them. CDR1 WNHNN and CDR2 SYGVQD come from the germline V gene (reference sequence). The length of the CDR3 is 16 residues. The CDR3 here is CASSESAVSSYNEQFF. The CDR3 coding sequence is TGCGCCAGCAGTGAGTCTGCGGTAAGCTCCTACAATGAGCAGTTCTTC.

This chain joins TRBV7-9 and TRBJ2-7, with D possibly called TRBD1 or TRBD2 (6 bases each). V lost 1 base and J 6 bases, leaving 10 bases between the germline ends. The CDR3 contains 13 residues. The germline V gene has CDR1 SEHNR and CDR2 FQNEAQ (reference sequence). The CDR3 sequence is CASSLGWGAEQYF. The CDR3 nucleotides read TGTGCCAGCAGCTTAGGATGGGGGGCCGAGCAGTACTTC. Full variable domain (remainder filled in from reference TRBV7-9 and TRBJ2-7): DTGVSQNPRHKITKRGQNVTFRCDPISEHNRLYWYRQTLGQGPEFLTYFQNEAQLEKSRLLSDRFSAERPKGSFSTLEIQRTEQGDSAMYLCASSLGWGAEQYFGPGTRLTVT.

This chain joins TRBV5-1 and TRBJ2-2; 10 bases are shared with TRBD1. The CDR3 runs 17 residues. The germline CDR1 and CDR2 sequences are SGHRS and YFSETQ. Losses at the gene ends were 0 bases for V and 5 bases for J; bases not matched to a gene: 7. The CDR3 DNA reads as TGCGCCAGCAGCTTGGGGCCGGGACAGGGGCAGACCGGGGAGCTGTTTTTT. Its translation is CASSLGPGQGQTGELFF.

The chain employs TRBV5-1 and TRBJ2-2; D is unclear. The V gene's germline CDR1 is SGHRS and CDR2 YFSETQ. This CDR3 has 15 residues. The V gene lost 0 bases and the J gene lost 6 bases, with 12 bases spanning the gap. CDR3 sequence reads: CASSLGRQAAGELFF. For the CDR3, the DNA is TGCGCCAGCAGCTTGGGGCGTCAGGCGGCCGGGGAGCTGTTTTTT.

This clonotype was detected ten times or more. V gene TRBV4-1 combines with J gene TRBJ1-5; D possibly corresponds to TRBD1 (5 bases). CDR1 and CDR2 from the germline V gene are MGHRA and YSYEKL. The CDR3 is 15 residues long. V lost 1 base and J 0 bases, leaving 7 bases between the germline ends. In DNA form, the CDR3 reads TGCGCCAGCAGCCAAGGACAGTATAGCAATCAGCCCCAGCATTTT. Its translation is CASSQGQYSNQPQHF.

J is TRBJ2-7 and V is TRBV5-4, with D tentatively TRBD2 (5 bases). The V gene lost 4 bases and the J gene lost 4 bases, with 15 bases spanning the gap. The CDR3 is made up of 14 amino acids. Germline lookup yields CDR1 SGHNT and CDR2 YYREEE (reference sequence). For the CDR3, the DNA is TGTGCCAGCAGCCCGTCCTATCGAGGGTACGAGCAGTACTTC. Translated, it gives CASSPSYRGYEQYF. Full variable domain (remainder filled in from reference TRBV5-4 and TRBJ2-7): ETGVTQSPTHLIKTRGQQVTLRCSSQSGHNTVSWYQQALGQGPQFIFQYYREEENGRGNFPPRFSGLQFPNYSSELNVNALELDDSALYLCASSPSYRGYEQYFGPGTRLTVT.

The rearrangement joins TRBV30 to TRBJ1-4; D remains unclear. CDR3 length: 13 amino acids. The germline gives CDR1 GTSNPN, CDR2 SVGIG (reference sequence). V was trimmed by 4 bases and J by 8 bases, leaving 14 bases between them. The CDR3 sequence is CAWKVQDGEKLFF. CDR3 nucleotides: TGTGCCTGGAAGGTTCAAGACGGAGAAAAACTGTTTTTT.

This clonotype was observed many times. The rearrangement links TRBV5-1 to TRBJ1-2; D gene unclear. Per the germline V gene, CDR1 is SGHRS and CDR2 is YFSETQ. Trimming removed 5 bases from V and 3 bases from J, with 11 bases in between. This CDR3 contains 13 residues. The CDR3 DNA reads TGCGCCAGCAGGCTTGCGGGAGACTATGGCTACACCTTC. Amino acid sequence: CASRLAGDYGYTF. Combining the CDR3 with reference TRBV5-1 and TRBJ1-2 gives the whole variable domain KAGVTQTPRYLIKTRGQQVTLSCSPISGHRSVSWYQQTPGQGLQFLFEYFSETQRNKGNFPGRFSGRQFSNSRSEMNVSTLELGDSALYLCASRLAGDYGYTFGSGTRLTVV.

This clonotype was seen ten or more times. This sequence joins TRBV12-3 or TRBV12-4 and TRBJ2-3, with D possibly called TRBD1 or TRBD2 (7 bases each). The CDR3 has 18 residues. Trimming cost V 7 bases and J 0 bases, with 23 bases left between them. The CDR3 loop reads CASTLGAGGDLSTDTQYF. CDR3 DNA: TGTGCCAGCACCCTAGGGGCAGGGGGGGATCTTAGCACAGATACGCAGTATTTT.

The chain recombines TRBV20-1 with TRBJ1-6, with 11 bases fitting TRBD1. Losses at the gene ends were 3 bases for V and 9 bases for J; bases not matched to a gene: 7. The germline V gene has CDR1 DFQATT and CDR2 SNEGSKA (reference sequence). This CDR3 contains 15 residues. CDR3 loop: CSASAHGTGGSPLHF. As DNA, the CDR3 is TGCAGTGCTAGCGCCCATGGGACAGGGGGTTCACCCCTCCACTTT.

In its sample, this clonotype was seen many times. The chain links TRBV7-9 to TRBJ2-1; D not certain. CDR3 length: 14 residues. In germline, CDR1 is SEHNR, CDR2 FQNEAQ (reference sequence). V was cut by 3 bases and J by 0 bases, with 6 bases left in between. Written as DNA, the CDR3 is TGTGCCAGCAGCTTTACGCTCTCCTACAATGAGCAGTTCTTC. Translating gives CASSFTLSYNEQFF.

This clonotype turned up a few times. A much bigger clone sits one base away, suggesting this may be a read error. The chain is built from TRBV5-1 and TRBJ1-1; 11 bases agree with TRBD1. Germline V CDR1 and CDR2: SGHRS, YFSETQ. The CDR3 extends over 13 amino acids. The CDR3 is CASSWTGGTGAFF. The CDR3 DNA sequence: TGCGCCAGCAGCTGGACAGGGGGCACTGGAGCTTTCTTT. The entire variable domain, with the rest obtained from reference TRBV5-1 and TRBJ1-1, is as follows: KAGVTQTPRYLIKTRGQQVTLSCSPISGHRSVSWYQQTPGQGLQFLFEYFSETQRNKGNFPGRFSGRQFSNSRSEMNVSTLELGDSALYLCASSWTGGTGAFFGQGTRLTVV.